This TCR beta chain was found in a study of patients and donors after allogeneic stem cell transplantation. From the RT-PCR reads, TCRdb called clonotypes with MiXCR, one entry per CDR3 protein. The table lists 200,000 to 250,000 distinct CDR3 sequences, around 41% of them singletons. The CDR3 has 18 residues. The germline V and J ends were trimmed by 2 bases and 0 bases, with 18 bases remaining between them. The germline gives CDR1 LGHNA, CDR2 YNFKEQ. V usage is TRBV4-2 and J usage is TRBJ2-3, with D possibly matching TRBD1 (5 bases). This clonotype originated in a human donor who was either an allogeneic HSCT recipient or a stem cell or donor lymphocyte infusion donor (not recorded which). It is not recorded whose cells these are; they may come from a transplant donor. Material: blood, either unsorted or a sorted T cell fraction (not recorded which). The DNA of the CDR3 is TGTGCCAGCAGCCAACCCCACCAGGGCCCCATGAGCACAGATACGCAGTATTTT. Encoded protein: CASSQPHQGPMSTDTQYF.